These 8 T cell receptor beta chains were sequenced from one sample in a study of graft-versus-host responses after intestinal transplantation. The table came from immunoSEQ multiplex PCR; TCRdb's copy has only in-frame clones and leaves some out. This sample has about 8,000 clones, with around 30% found just once. Investigators plated roughly 200,000 CFSE-labeled responder cells together with roughly 200,000 irradiated stimulator cells labeled with violet dye. The input for sequencing was alloreactive CD8+ T cells from a mixed lymphocyte reaction culture, taken before intestinal transplant. The subset denotes: CFSE-low proliferating T cells sorted from approximately 6-day pre-transplant mixed lymphocyte reaction (GvH or HvG direction). Source of these receptors: a human patient who received an intestinal transplant.

In its sample, this clone was seen a few times. V and J are TRBV11-3 and TRBJ1-1; the match to TRBD1 covers 7 bases. The germline V gene has CDR1 SGHNT and CDR2 YENEEA. The junction had 8 bases not matched to a gene; V was cut back by 1 base and J by 6 bases. The CDR3 covers 15 residues. CDR3: CASSLARGGEAEAFF. In nucleotides, the CDR3 is TGTGCCAGCAGCTTAGCCCGAGGGGGCGAGGCTGAAGCTTTCTTT.

This clone was counted a few times. J is TRBJ1-2 and V is TRBV27; the D gene is possibly TRBD1 (5 bases). The CDR3 runs to 13 residues. CDR1 and CDR2 from the germline V gene are MNHEY and SMNVEV (reference sequence). V was pared by 4 bases and J by 6 bases, with 12 bases between. CDR3: CASSYGGRDGYTF. The CDR3 DNA is TGTGCCAGCAGTTACGGGGGAAGAGATGGCTACACCTTC.

This clone was detected a few times. The chain couples TRBV6-4 to TRBJ2-3; 9 nucleotides line up with TRBD2. Losses at the gene ends were 4 bases for V and 4 bases for J; bases not matched to a gene: 6. Germline lookup yields CDR1 MRHNA and CDR2 SNTAGT. The CDR3 covers 15 residues. The CDR3, as DNA: TGTGCCAGCAGTGTAGCGGGAGAAGGAGCAGATACGCAGTATTTT. This translates into CASSVAGEGADTQYF.

The chain has TRBV5-1 and TRBJ2-1; D might be TRBD2 (6 bases). Deletions cut 0 bases from V and 4 bases from J, with 11 bases between. The CDR3 is 15 residues long. Germline CDR1 and CDR2: SGHRS and YFSETQ. As DNA, the CDR3 is TGCGCCAGCAGCTTGGATGGGACTTATTACAATGAGCAGTTCTTC. Protein product: CASSLDGTYYNEQFF.

This clone is medium-sized by share. The V and J genes are TRBV27 and TRBJ2-1; TRBD2 agrees at 11 bases. CDR1 and CDR2 from the germline V gene are MNHEY and SMNVEV (reference sequence). After removal of 6 bases from V and 3 bases from J, the junction contained 4 bases not matched to a gene. CDR3 length: 15 residues. CDR3 in amino acids: CASRYSGGDYNEQFF. CDR3 sequence (DNA): TGTGCCAGCAGATATAGCGGGGGGGACTACAATGAGCAGTTCTTC.

This chain links TRBV27 with TRBJ2-1, with D unresolved. V lost 1 base and J 2 bases, leaving 12 bases between the germline ends. CDR3 length: 16 amino acids. Germline loops: CDR1 MNHEY, CDR2 SMNVEV (reference sequence). The CDR3 region is CASSLFRSSPYNEQFF. The CDR3 region has the DNA TGTGCCAGCAGTTTATTTCGGTCGAGCCCCTACAATGAGCAGTTCTTC.

This clone was seen only a few times. The chain carries TRBV2 and TRBJ2-3; 8 nucleotides match TRBD2. The germline CDR1 and CDR2 sequences are SNHLY and FYNNEI. The J segment lost 2 bases and the V segment lost 4 bases, leaving 14 bases of the junction unmatched. The CDR3 length is 18 residues. The CDR3 sequence is CASSVWLVFGGATDTQYF. The CDR3 DNA reads as TGTGCCAGCAGTGTTTGGCTAGTGTTCGGGGGGGCCACAGATACGCAGTATTTT.

The V and J genes are TRBV5-3 and TRBJ2-1; no firm D call. TRBV5-3 is labeled an ORF, and its function is uncertain. The CDR3 is 15 residues long. Trimming took 1 base from V and 0 from J, leaving 8 bases between them. CDR3 nucleotide sequence: TGTGCCAGAAGCTTGCTCAGTAACTCCTACAATGAGCAGTTCTTC. Its protein is CARSLLSNSYNEQFF.